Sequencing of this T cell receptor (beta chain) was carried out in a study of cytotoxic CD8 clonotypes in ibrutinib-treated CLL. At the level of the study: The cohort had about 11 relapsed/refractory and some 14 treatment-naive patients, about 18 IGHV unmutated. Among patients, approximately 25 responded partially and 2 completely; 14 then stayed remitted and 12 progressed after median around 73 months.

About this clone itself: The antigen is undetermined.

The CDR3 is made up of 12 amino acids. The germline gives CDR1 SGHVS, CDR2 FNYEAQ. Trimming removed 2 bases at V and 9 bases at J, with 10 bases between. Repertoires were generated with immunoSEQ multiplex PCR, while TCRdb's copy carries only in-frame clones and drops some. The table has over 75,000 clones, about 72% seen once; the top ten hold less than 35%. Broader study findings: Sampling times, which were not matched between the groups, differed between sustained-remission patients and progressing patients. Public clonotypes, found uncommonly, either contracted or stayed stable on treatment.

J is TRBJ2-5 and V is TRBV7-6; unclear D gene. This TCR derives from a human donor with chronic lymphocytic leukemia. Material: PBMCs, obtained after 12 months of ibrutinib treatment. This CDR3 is CASSLPSLPQYF. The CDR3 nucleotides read TGTGCCAGCAGCTTACCGTCCCTTCCCCAGTACTTC.